The T cell receptor (beta chain) described here comes from a study of shared clonotypes between healthy human individuals. Regarding the study as a whole: Sharing across a handful of donors was seen in 4% to 6.5% of naive CD4 clonotypes.

To note about this clone: The antigen is undetermined.

Under the authors' procedure: Filtering of immunoSEQ junctional sequences could not match full-length read filtering. Only in-frame clones appear in the TCRdb table, and some are missing; sequencing was by immunoSEQ multiplex PCR. For V, J and clone size, that table is used; D and trimming come from the DNA. The sample has approximately 2,000,000 clones; 85% to 95% are singletons. Per the germline V gene, CDR1 is SGHRS and CDR2 is YFSETQ. V was pared by 5 bases and J by 7 bases, with 9 bases of the junction left unmatched. The CDR3 loop spans 14 amino acids. The chain is built from TRBV5-1 and TRBJ2-7; 10 positions agree with TRBD2. The clonotype was recovered from a man aged 18 to 30 in good health. Some clones in this sample may be carry-over from other donors' samples. Sequenced input: naive CD4+ T cells from PBMCs. Specified subset: CD45RA+ positively selected. This chain's CDR3 is CASRFGVAGGEQYF. CDR3 bases: TGCGCCAGCAGGTTCGGCGTAGCGGGAGGAGAGCAGTACTTC.